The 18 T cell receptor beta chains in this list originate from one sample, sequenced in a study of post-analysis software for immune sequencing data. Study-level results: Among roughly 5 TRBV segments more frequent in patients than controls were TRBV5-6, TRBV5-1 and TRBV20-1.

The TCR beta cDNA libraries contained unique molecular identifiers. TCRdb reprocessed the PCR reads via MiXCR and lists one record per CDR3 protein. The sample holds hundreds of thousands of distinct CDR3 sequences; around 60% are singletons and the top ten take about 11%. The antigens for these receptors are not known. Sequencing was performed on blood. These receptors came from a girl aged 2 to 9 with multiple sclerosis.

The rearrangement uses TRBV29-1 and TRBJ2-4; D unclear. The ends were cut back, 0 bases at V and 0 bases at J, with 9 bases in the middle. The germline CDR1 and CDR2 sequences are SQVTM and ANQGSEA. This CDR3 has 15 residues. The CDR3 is CSVEDARLAKNIQYF. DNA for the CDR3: TGCAGCGTTGAAGACGCCCGATTAGCCAAAAACATTCAGTACTTC.

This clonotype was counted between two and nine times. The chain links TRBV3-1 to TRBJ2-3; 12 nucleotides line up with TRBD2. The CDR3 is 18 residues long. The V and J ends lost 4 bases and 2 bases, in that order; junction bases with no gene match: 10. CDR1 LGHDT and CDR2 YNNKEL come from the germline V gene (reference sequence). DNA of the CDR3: TGTGCCAGCAGCCTCCAAAAGAGACTAGCGGGAGTCACAGATACGCAGTATTTT. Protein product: CASSLQKRLAGVTDTQYF.

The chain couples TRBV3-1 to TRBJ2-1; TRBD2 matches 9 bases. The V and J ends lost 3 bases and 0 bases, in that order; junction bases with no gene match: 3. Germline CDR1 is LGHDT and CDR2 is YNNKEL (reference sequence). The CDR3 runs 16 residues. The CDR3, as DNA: TGTGCCAGCAGCCATCTAGCGGGGAGCTCCTACAATGAGCAGTTCTTC. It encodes CASSHLAGSSYNEQFF.

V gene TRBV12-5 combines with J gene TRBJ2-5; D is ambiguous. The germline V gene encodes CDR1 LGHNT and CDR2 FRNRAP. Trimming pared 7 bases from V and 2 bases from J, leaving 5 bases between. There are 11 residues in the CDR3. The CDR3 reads CASAKQETQYF. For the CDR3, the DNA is TGTGCTAGTGCCAAACAAGAGACCCAGTACTTC.

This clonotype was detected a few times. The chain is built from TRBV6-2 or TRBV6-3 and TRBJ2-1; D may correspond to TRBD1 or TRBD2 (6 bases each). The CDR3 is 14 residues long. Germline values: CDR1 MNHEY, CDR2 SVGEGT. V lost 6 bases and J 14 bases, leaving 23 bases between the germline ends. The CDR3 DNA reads TGTGCCAGCAGGTCTAACCCTGGGAAGGGGGGTGAGTTCTTC. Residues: CASRSNPGKGGEFF.

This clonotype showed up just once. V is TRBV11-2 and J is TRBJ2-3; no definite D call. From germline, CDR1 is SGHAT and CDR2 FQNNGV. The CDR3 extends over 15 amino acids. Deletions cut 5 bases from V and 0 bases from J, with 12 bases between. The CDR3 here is CASSETGLSTDTQYF. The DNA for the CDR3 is TGTGCCAGCAGCGAGACGGGTCTTAGCACAGATACGCAGTATTTT. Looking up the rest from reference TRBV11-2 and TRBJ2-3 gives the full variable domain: EAGVAQSPRYKIIEKRQSVAFWCNPISGHATLYWYQQILGQGPKLLIQFQNNGVVDDSQLPKDRFSAERLKGVDSTLKIQPAKLEDSAVYLCASSETGLSTDTQYFGPGTRLTVL.

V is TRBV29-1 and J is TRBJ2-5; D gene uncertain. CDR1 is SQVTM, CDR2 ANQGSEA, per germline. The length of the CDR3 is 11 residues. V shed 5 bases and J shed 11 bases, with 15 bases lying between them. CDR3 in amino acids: CSVPSGLEQYF. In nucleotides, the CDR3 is TGCAGCGTTCCGTCGGGTCTTGAGCAGTACTTC.

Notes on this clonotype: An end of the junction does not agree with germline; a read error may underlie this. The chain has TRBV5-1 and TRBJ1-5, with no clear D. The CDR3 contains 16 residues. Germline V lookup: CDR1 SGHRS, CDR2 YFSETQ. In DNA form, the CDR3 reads TGCGCCAGCAGCCCGTCGACACCGCGTAGCAACCAGCCCCAGCATTTT. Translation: CASSPSTPRSNQPQHF.

The CDR3 nucleotides are TGTGCCAGCAGTTTCGCCGGGCCGTACGAGCAGTACTTC. Its protein is CASSFAGPYEQYF. V usage is TRBV27 and J usage is TRBJ2-7, with D hard to call. The ends were cut back, 3 bases at V and 4 bases at J, with 10 bases in the middle. The V gene's germline CDR1 is MNHEY and CDR2 SMNVEV (reference sequence). This CDR3 is built from 13 residues.

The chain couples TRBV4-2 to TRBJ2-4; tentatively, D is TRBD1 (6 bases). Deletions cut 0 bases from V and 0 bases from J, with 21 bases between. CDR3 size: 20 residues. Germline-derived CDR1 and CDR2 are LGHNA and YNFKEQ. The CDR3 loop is CASSQEGSEGTRLAKNIQYF. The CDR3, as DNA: TGTGCCAGCAGCCAAGAAGGATCCGAAGGGACAAGACTAGCCAAAAACATTCAGTACTTC.

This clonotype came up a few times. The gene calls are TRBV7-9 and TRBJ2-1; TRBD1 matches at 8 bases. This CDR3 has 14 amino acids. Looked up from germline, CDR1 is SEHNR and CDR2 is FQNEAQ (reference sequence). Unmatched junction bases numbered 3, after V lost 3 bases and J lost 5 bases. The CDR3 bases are TGTGCCAGCAGCTTGACAGGGGAAAACAATGAGCAGTTCTTC. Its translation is CASSLTGENNEQFF. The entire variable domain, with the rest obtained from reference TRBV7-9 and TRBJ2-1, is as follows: DTGVSQNPRHKITKRGQNVTFRCDPISEHNRLYWYRQTLGQGPEFLTYFQNEAQLEKSRLLSDRFSAERPKGSFSTLEIQRTEQGDSAMYLCASSLTGENNEQFFGPGTRLTVL.

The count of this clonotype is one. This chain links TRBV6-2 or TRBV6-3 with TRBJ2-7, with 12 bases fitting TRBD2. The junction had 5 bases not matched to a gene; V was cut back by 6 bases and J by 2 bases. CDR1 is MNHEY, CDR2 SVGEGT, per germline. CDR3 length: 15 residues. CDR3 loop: CASRRLAGEPYEQYF. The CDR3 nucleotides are TGTGCCAGCAGGAGACTAGCGGGGGAACCCTACGAGCAGTACTTC.

The CDR3 reads CASSDTGGGPDTQYF. CDR3 sequence (DNA): TGTGCCAGCAGCGATACAGGGGGCGGCCCAGATACGCAGTATTTT. The chain carries TRBV7-9 and TRBJ2-3; TRBD1 matches at 9 bases. After removal of 5 bases from V and 4 bases from J, the junction contained 7 bases not matched to a gene. Germline CDR1 and CDR2: SEHNR and FQNEAQ (reference sequence). CDR3 length: 15 amino acids.

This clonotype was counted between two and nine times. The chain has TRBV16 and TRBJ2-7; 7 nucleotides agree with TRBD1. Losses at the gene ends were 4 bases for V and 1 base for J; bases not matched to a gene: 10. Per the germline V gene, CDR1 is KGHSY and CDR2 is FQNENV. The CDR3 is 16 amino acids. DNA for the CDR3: TGTGCCAGCAGCCCGGAGACAGGGTATGCTTCCTACGAGCAGTACTTC. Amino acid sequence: CASSPETGYASYEQYF.

Here the CDR3 DNA reads TGCAGTGCTAGGGTCGTCTACGAGCAGTACTTC. It is translated as CSARVVYEQYF. This chain joins TRBV20-1 and TRBJ2-7; D gene uncertain. V was pared by 3 bases and J by 3 bases, with 6 bases between. There are 11 residues in the CDR3. Germline values: CDR1 DFQATT, CDR2 SNEGSKA (reference sequence).

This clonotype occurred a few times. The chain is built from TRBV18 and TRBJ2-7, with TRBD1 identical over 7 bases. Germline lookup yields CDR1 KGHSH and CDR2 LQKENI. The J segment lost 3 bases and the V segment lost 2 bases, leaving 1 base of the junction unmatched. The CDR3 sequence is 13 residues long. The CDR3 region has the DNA TGTGCCAGCTCACCAGCAGGGGGCTACGAGCAGTACTTC. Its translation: CASSPAGGYEQYF.

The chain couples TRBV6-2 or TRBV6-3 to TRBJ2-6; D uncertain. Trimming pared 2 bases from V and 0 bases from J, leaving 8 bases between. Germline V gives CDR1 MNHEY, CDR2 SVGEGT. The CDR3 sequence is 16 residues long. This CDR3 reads CASSYGATSGANVLTF. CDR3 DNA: TGTGCCAGCAGTTACGGAGCGACCTCTGGGGCCAACGTCCTGACTTTC.

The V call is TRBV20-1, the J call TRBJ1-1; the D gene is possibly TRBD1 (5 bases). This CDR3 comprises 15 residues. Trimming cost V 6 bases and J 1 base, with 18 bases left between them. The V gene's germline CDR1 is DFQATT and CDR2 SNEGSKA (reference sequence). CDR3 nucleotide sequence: TGCAGTGCCAGGAAGGGGCCTAGGAGGAACACTGAAGCTTTCTTT. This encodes CSARKGPRRNTEAFF.